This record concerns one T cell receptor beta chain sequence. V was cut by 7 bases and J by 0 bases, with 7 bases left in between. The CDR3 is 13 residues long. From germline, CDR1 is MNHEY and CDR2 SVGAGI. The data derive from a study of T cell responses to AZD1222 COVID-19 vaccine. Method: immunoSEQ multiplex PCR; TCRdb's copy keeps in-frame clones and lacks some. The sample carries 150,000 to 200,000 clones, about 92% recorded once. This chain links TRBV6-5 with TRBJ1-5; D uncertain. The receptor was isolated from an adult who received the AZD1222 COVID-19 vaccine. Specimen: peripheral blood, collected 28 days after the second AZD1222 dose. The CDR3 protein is CASTYNSNQPQHF. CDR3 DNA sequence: TGTGCCAGCACCTATAATAGCAATCAGCCCCAGCATTTT.